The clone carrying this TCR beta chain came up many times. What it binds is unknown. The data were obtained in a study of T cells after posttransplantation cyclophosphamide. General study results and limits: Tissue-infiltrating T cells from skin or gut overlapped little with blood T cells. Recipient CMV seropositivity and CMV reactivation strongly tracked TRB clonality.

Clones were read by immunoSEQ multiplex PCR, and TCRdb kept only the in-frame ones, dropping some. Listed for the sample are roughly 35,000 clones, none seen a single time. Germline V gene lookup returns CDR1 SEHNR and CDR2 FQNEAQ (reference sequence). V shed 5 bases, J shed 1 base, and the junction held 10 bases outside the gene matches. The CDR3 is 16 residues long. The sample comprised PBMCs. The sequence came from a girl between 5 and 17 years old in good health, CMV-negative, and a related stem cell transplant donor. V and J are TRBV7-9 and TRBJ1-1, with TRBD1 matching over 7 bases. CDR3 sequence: CASSLWDSSANTEAFF. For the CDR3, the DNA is TGTGCCAGCAGCCTATGGGACAGTTCAGCGAACACTGAAGCTTTCTTT.